This T cell receptor (beta chain) was retrieved from a study of cytomegalovirus exposure and HLA in healthy donors. CDR1 and CDR2 from the germline V gene are MDHEN and SYDVKM. This CDR3 comprises 16 residues. V gave up 6 bases and J gave up 0 bases, with 15 bases separating them. The PCR made use of 60 Vbeta and 13 Jbeta primers. Libraries were prepared by immunoSEQ multiplex PCR; TCRdb keeps only in-frame clonotypes and omits some of them. There are 250,000 to 350,000 clones in the sample; 75% to 90% occur only once, and about 0.3% lies in the top ten. The TCR sequence derives from a girl under 10 years old in good health and CMV-seronegative. Sequencing was performed on PBMCs. J is TRBJ1-5 and V is TRBV28, with D possibly TRBD1 on 5 matching bases. CDR3 residues: CASRRTTPYSNQPQHF. The CDR3 region has the DNA TGTGCCAGCAGAAGGACAACTCCCTATAGCAATCAGCCCCAGCATTTT.